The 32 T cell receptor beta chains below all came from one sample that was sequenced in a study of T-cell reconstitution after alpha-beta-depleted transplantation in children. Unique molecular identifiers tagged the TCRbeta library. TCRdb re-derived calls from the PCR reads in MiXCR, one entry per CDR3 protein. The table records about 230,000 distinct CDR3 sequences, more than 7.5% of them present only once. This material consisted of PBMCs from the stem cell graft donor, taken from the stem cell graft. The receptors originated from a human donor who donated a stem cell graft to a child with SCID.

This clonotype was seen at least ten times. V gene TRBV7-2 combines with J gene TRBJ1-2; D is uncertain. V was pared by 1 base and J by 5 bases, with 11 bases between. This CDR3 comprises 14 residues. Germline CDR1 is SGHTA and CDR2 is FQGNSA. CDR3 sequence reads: CASSLDGELYGYTF. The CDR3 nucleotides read TGTGCCAGCAGCTTAGACGGGGAATTATATGGCTACACCTTC.

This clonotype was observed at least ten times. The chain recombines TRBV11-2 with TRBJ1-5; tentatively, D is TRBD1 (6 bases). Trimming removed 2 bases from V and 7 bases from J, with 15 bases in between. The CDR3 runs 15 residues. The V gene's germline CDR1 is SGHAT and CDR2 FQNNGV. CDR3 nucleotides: TGTGCCAGCAGCTTATCCCGGGGGGCTGGCCAGCCCCAGCATTTT. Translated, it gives CASSLSRGAGQPQHF.

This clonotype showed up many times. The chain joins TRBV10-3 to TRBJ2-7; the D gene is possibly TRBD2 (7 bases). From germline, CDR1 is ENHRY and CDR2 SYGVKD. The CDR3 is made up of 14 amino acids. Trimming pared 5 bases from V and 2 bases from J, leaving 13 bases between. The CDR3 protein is CAISPSGTTYEQYF. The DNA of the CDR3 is TGTGCCATCAGTCCCAGCGGGACAACCTACGAGCAGTACTTC.

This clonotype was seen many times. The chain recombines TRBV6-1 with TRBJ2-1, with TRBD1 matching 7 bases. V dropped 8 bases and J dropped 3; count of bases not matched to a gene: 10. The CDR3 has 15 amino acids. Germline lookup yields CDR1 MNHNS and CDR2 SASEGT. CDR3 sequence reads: CASARSGQDYNEQFF. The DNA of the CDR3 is TGTGCCAGCGCCAGATCCGGACAGGACTACAATGAGCAGTTCTTC.

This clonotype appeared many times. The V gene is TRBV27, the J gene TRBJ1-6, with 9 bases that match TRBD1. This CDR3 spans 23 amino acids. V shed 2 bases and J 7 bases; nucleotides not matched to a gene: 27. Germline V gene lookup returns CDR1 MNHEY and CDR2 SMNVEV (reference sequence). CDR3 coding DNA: TGTGCCAGCAGTTTAAAGTCCAACCCCCCTCTGATTTCACAGGGGGCGAGGAATTCACCCCTCCACTTT. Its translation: CASSLKSNPPLISQGARNSPLHF.

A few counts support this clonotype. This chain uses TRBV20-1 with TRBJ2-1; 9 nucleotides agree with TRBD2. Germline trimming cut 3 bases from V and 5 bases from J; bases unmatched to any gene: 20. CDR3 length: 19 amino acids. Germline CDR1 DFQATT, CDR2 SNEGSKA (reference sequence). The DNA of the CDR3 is TGCAGTGCTAGTGGAGGCGGGGGGGCGGTAACGGGTCGCAACAATGAGCAGTTCTTC. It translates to CSASGGGGAVTGRNNEQFF.

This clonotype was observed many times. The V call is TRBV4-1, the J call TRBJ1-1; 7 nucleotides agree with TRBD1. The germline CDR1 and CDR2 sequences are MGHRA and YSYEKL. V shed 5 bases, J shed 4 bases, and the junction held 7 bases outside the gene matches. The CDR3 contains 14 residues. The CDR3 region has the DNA TGCGCCAGCAGCACCCGACAGGGAGGCACTGAAGCTTTCTTT. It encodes CASSTRQGGTEAFF.

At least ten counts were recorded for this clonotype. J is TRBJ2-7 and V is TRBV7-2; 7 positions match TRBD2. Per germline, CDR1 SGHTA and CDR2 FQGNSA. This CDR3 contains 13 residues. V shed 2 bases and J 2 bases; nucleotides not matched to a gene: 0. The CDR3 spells CASSLLAAYEQYF. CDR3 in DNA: TGTGCCAGCAGCTTACTAGCGGCCTACGAGCAGTACTTC.

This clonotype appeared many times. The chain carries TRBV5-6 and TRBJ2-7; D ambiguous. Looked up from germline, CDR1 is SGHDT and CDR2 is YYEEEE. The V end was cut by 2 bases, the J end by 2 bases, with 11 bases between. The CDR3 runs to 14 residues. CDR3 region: CASSFVSLPYEQYF. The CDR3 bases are TGTGCCAGCAGCTTTGTCAGCCTACCCTACGAGCAGTACTTC.

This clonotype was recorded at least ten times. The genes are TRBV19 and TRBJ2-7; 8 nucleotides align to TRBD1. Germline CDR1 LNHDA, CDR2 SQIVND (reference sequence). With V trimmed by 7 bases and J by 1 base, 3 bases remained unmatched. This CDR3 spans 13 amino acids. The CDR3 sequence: CASNNRGSYEQYF. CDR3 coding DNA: TGTGCCAGTAATAACAGGGGGTCCTACGAGCAGTACTTC.

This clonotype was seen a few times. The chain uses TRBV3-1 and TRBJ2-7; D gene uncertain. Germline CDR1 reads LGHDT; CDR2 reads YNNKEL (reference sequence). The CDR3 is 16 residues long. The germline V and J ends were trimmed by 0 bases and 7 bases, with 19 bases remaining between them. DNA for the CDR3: TGTGCCAGCAGCCAAGATGTCCCGTACGGACGGCGGGAGCAGTACTTC. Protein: CASSQDVPYGRREQYF.

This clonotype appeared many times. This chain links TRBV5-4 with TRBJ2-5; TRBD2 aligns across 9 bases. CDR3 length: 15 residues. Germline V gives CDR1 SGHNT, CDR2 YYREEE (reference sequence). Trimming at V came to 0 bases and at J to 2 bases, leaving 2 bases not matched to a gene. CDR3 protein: CASSLAAGGQETQYF. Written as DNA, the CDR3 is TGTGCCAGCAGCTTGGCAGCGGGGGGTCAAGAGACCCAGTACTTC.

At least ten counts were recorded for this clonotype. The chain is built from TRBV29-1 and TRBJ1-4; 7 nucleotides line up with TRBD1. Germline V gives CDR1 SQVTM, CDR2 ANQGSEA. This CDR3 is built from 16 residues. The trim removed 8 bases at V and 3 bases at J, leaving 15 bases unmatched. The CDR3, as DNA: TGCAGCCCAATAAGCGGGACAGATAAAGCTAATGAAAAACTGTTTTTT. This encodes CSPISGTDKANEKLFF.

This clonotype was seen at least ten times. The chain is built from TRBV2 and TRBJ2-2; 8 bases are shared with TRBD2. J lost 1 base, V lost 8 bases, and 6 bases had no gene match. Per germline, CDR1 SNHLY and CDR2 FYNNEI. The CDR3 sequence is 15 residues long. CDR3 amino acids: CASDGGALNTGELFF. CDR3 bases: TGTGCCAGCGACGGGGGGGCGCTGAACACCGGGGAGCTGTTTTTT.

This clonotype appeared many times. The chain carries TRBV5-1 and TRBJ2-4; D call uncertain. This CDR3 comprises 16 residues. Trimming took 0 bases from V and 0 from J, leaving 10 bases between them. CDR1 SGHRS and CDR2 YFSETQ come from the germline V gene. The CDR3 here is CASSLDQHLAKNIQYF. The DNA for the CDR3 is TGCGCCAGCAGCTTGGACCAACACCTAGCCAAAAACATTCAGTACTTC.

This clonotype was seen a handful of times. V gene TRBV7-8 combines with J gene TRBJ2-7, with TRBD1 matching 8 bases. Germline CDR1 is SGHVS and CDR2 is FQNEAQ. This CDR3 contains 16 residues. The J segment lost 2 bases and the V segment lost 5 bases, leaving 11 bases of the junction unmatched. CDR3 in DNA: TGTGCCAGCAGCCAAGGGCCGGGACAGGCGACCTACGAGCAGTACTTC. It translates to CASSQGPGQATYEQYF.

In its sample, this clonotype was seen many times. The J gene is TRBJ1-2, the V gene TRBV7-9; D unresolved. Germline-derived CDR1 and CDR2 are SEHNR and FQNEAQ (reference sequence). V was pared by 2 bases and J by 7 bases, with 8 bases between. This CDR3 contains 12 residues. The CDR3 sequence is CASSLIDFGYTF. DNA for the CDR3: TGTGCCAGCAGCTTAATCGATTTTGGCTACACCTTC.

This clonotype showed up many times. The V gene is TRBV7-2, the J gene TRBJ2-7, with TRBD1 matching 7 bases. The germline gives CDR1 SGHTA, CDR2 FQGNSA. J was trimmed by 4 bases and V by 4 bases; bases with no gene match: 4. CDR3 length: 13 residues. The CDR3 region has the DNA TGTGCCAGCAGCTACAGGGGTTGGTACGAGCAGTACTTC. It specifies CASSYRGWYEQYF.

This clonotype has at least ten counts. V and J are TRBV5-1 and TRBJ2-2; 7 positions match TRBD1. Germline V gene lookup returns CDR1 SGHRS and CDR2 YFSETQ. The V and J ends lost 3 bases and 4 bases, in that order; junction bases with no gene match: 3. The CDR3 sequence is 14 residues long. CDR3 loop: CASSSRDSTGELFF. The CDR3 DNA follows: TGCGCCAGCAGCTCCCGGGACAGCACCGGGGAGCTGTTTTTT.

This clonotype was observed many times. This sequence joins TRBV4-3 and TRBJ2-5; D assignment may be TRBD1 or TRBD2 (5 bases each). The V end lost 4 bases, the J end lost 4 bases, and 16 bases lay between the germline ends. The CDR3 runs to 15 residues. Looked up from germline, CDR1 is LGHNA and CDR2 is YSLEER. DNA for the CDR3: TGCGCCAGCAGCCGAAGGCCCGACAGCGGAGAGACCCAGTACTTC. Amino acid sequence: CASSRRPDSGETQYF.

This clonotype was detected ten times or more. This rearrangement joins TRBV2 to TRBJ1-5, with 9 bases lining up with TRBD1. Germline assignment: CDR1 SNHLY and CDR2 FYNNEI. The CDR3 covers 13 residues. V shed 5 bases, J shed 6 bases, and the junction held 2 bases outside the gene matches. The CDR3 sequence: CASSQTGGQPQHF. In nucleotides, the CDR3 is TGTGCCAGCAGTCAGACAGGGGGTCAGCCCCAGCATTTT.

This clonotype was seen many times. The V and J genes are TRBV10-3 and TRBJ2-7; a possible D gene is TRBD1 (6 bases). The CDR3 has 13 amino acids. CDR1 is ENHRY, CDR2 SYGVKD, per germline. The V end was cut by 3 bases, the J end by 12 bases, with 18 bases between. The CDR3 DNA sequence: TGTGCCATCAGTGATTCGACGACAGGCGCGGGGTACTTC. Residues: CAISDSTTGAGYF.

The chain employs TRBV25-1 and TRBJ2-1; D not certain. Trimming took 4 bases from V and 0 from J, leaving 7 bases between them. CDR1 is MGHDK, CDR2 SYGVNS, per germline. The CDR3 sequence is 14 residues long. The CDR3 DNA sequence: TGTGCCAGCAGTGGGCAGAGCTCCTACAATGAGCAGTTCTTC. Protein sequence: CASSGQSSYNEQFF.

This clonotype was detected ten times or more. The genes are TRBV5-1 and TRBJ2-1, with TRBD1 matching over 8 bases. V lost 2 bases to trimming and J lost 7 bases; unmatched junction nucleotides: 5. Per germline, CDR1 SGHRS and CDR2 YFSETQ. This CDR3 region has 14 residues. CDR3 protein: CASSLVDRDNEQFF. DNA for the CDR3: TGCGCCAGCAGCTTAGTGGACAGGGATAATGAGCAGTTCTTC.

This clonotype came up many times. CDR3 amino acids: CASRVGHLGGGTDTQYF. The CDR3, as DNA: TGCGCCAGCAGGGTTGGTCACTTAGGGGGCGGCACAGATACGCAGTATTTT. V is TRBV5-1 and J is TRBJ2-3; 7 nucleotides match TRBD1. The CDR3 totals 17 residues. In germline, CDR1 is SGHRS, CDR2 YFSETQ. The J segment lost 1 base and the V segment lost 5 bases, leaving 13 bases of the junction unmatched.

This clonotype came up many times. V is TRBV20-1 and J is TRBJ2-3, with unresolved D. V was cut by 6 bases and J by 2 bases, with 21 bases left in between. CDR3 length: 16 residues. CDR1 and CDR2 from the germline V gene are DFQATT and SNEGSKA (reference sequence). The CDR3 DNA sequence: TGCAGTGCGACGCGACTTGGGAAAGGATACACAGATACGCAGTATTTT. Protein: CSATRLGKGYTDTQYF.

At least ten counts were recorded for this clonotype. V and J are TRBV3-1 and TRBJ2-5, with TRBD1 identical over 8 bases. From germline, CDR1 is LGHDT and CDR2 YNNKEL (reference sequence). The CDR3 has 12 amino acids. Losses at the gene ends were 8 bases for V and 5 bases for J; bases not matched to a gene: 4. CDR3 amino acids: CASEDRAETQYF. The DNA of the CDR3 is TGTGCCAGCGAGGACAGGGCGGAGACCCAGTACTTC.

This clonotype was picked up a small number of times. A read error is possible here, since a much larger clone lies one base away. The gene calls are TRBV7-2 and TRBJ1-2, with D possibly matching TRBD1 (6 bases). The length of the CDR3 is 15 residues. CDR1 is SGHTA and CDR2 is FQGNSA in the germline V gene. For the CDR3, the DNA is TGTGCCAGCAGCCAAGCGGTACAGGGATTCTATGGCGACACCTTC. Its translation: CASSQAVQGFYGDTF.

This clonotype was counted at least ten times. The CDR3 sequence: CASFRGMDVFPPGELFF. The CDR3 bases are TGCGCCAGCTTCCGAGGAATGGACGTCTTCCCTCCCGGGGAGCTGTTTTTT. This rearrangement joins TRBV5-1 to TRBJ2-2; D remains ambiguous. The CDR3 has 17 residues. Between the trimmed V and J ends, which lost 7 bases and 6 bases, there was a span of 25 bases. Germline V gives CDR1 SGHRS, CDR2 YFSETQ.

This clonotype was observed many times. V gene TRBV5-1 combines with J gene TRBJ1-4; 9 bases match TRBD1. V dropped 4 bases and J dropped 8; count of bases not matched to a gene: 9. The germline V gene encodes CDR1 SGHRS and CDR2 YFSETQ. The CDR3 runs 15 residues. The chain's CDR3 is CASSPRGQGREKLFF. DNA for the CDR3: TGCGCCAGCAGCCCCCGGGGACAGGGACGGGAAAAACTGTTTTTT.

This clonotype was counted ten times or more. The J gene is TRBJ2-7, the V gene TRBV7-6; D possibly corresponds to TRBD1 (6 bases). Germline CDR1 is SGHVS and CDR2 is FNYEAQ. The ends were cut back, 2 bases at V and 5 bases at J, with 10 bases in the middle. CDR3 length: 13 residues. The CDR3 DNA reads TGTGCCAGCAGCTTACTACAGGGTAACGAGCAGTACTTC. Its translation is CASSLLQGNEQYF. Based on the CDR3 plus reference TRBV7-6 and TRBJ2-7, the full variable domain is GAGVSQSPRYKVTKRGQDVALRCDPISGHVSLYWYRQALGQGPEFLTYFNYEAQQDKSGLPNDRFSAERPEGSISTLTIQRTEQRDSAMYRCASSLLQGNEQYFGPGTRLTVT.

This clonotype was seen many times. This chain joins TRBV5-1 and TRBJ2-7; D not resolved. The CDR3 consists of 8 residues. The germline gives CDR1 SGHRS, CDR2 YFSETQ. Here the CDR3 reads CASYEQYF. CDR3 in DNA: TGCGCATCCTACGAGCAGTACTTC.